The 17 T cell receptor beta chains in this list originate from one sample, sequenced in a study of Japanese encephalitis immunity and Zika vaccine responses. TCRdb itself ran the 5' RACE reads through MiXCR, one entry per CDR3 protein. The table lists 900 to 1,300 distinct CDR3 sequences, 3% to 3.5% of them singletons. Peptide pools at 0.85 to 1 ug/mL each stimulated CFSE-labeled PBMCs over a roughly six-day culture. The sort collected unfixed, live, CD56-CD19-CD16-CD3+CD4+ CFSE-low proliferating CD4 T cells. The source was antigen-activated CD4+ T cells from blood, cultured, collected during a Zika inactivated vaccine study. These receptors were taken from an adult man who received an inactivated Zika virus vaccine.

This clonotype is classed as medium-sized. The chain recombines TRBV6-2 or TRBV6-3 with TRBJ2-3; D tentatively fits TRBD1 or TRBD2 (6 bases each). The germline V gene encodes CDR1 MNHEY and CDR2 SVGEGT. V lost 5 bases to trimming and J lost 3 bases, with 18 bases between them. The CDR3 covers 16 residues. DNA of the CDR3: TGTGCCAGCAGTCGCCCTCGAGGGGGGCCGACAGATACGCAGTATTTT. Translation gives CASSRPRGGPTDTQYF.

By proportion, this clonotype is medium-sized. The chain joins TRBV18 to TRBJ2-5, with 11 bases that match TRBD2. The CDR3 has 16 residues. With V trimmed by 3 bases and J by 1 base, 4 bases remained unmatched. Germline-derived CDR1 and CDR2 are KGHSH and LQKENI. The CDR3 spells CASSPLAGGLQETQYF. In DNA, the CDR3 is TGTGCCAGCTCACCCCTAGCGGGGGGCCTCCAAGAGACCCAGTACTTC. The whole variable domain, filled in from reference TRBV18 and TRBJ2-5, reads NAGVMQNPRHLVRRRGQEARLRCSPMKGHSHVYWYRQLPEEGLKFMVYLQKENIIDESGMPKERFSAEFPKEGPSILRIQQVVRGDSAAYFCASSPLAGGLQETQYFGPGTRLLVL.

By sample fraction, this clonotype is medium-sized. V is TRBV4-3 and J is TRBJ1-2, with unresolved D. V was cut by 1 base and J by 2 bases, with 11 bases left in between. The CDR3 consists of 15 residues. Germline V gene lookup returns CDR1 LGHNA and CDR2 YSLEER. The chain's CDR3 is CASSQGRWINYGYTF. The CDR3 DNA is TGCGCCAGCAGCCAAGGGAGGTGGATAAACTATGGCTACACCTTC.

The chain carries TRBV4-2 and TRBJ2-6, with TRBD2 identical over 11 bases. CDR1 and CDR2 (germline): LGHNA, YNFKEQ. The CDR3 totals 16 residues. V dropped 4 bases and J dropped 4; count of bases not matched to a gene: 3. CDR3 sequence reads: CASSPRTSGGANVLTF. The CDR3, as DNA: TGTGCCAGCAGCCCCCGGACTAGCGGGGGGGCCAACGTCCTGACTTTC.

This clonotype rates as medium-sized. The chain employs TRBV4-2 and TRBJ2-1; D possibly uses TRBD1 or TRBD2 (7 bases each). V shed 6 bases and J shed 7 bases, with 13 bases lying between them. The germline gives CDR1 LGHNA, CDR2 YNFKEQ. The CDR3 covers 13 residues. CDR3 in DNA: TGTGCCAGCAGGTCGCAGGGGGGGAATGAGCAGTTCTTC. Amino acids: CASRSQGGNEQFF.

Judged by abundance, this clonotype is medium-sized. The chain is built from TRBV20-1 and TRBJ2-3, with 8 bases lining up with TRBD2. The CDR3 runs 15 residues. V was clipped by 0 bases and J by 3 bases; unmatched bases: 5. Germline V gene lookup returns CDR1 DFQATT and CDR2 SNEGSKA (reference sequence). The CDR3 reads CSARDTRGGTDTQYF. The CDR3, as DNA: TGCAGTGCTAGAGACACTCGCGGGGGGACAGATACGCAGTATTTT.

By frequency in the sample, this clonotype is large. The chain recombines TRBV4-3 with TRBJ2-2; D is unclear. The length of the CDR3 is 16 residues. Germline CDR1 is LGHNA and CDR2 is YSLEER. V was trimmed by 1 base and J by 3 bases, leaving 12 bases between them. CDR3 in amino acids: CASSQVGRTYTGELFF. CDR3 DNA: TGCGCCAGCAGCCAAGTCGGCAGGACCTACACCGGGGAGCTGTTTTTT.

This clonotype is categorized as medium-sized (0.01 to 0.1%). This chain connects TRBV7-2 to TRBJ2-2, with D perhaps TRBD1 (5 bases). Trimming removed 2 bases from V and 5 bases from J, with 6 bases in between. The CDR3 consists of 13 residues. Germline lookup yields CDR1 SGHTA and CDR2 FQGNSA. The chain's CDR3 is CASSLQGTGELFF. In DNA, the CDR3 is TGTGCCAGCAGCTTACAGGGAACCGGGGAGCTGTTTTTT.

This clonotype rates as medium-sized (0.01 to 0.1%). V is TRBV7-2 and J is TRBJ1-2, with TRBD1 matching 7 bases. This CDR3 is built from 14 residues. V trimming: 3 bases; J trimming: 13 bases; junction bases outside the gene matches: 14. Germline-derived CDR1 and CDR2 are SGHTA and FQGNSA. The CDR3 DNA is TGTGCCAGCAGCTTCCCAGGGCGGGACAGAGCCCGCACCTTC. Translation: CASSFPGRDRARTF.

By share, this clonotype counts as medium-sized (0.01 to 0.1%). The chain employs TRBV19 and TRBJ2-2, with 11 bases that match TRBD2. The CDR3 is made up of 14 amino acids. Losses at the gene ends were 9 bases for V and 5 bases for J; bases not matched to a gene: 5. CDR1 is LNHDA and CDR2 is SQIVND in the germline V gene (reference sequence). Here the CDR3 reads CASLAGGPTGELFF. The CDR3 DNA follows: TGTGCCAGCTTAGCGGGGGGGCCGACCGGGGAGCTGTTTTTT.

Many counts were recorded for this clonotype. Germline and junction disagree at one end, which may indicate a read error. The genes are TRBV29-1 and TRBJ1-1; 9 bases match TRBD1. CDR3 length equals 14 residues. Looked up from germline, CDR1 is SQVTM and CDR2 is ANQGSEA. The CDR3, as DNA: TGCAGCGTCGCCACCGGGACAGGGAACTCTGAAGCTTTCTTT. As protein: CSVATGTGNSEAFF. The entire variable domain, with the rest obtained from reference TRBV29-1 and TRBJ1-1, is as follows: SAVISQKPSRDICQRGTSLTIQCQVDSQVTMMFWYRQQPGQSLTLIATANQGSEATYESGFVIDKFPISRPNLTFSTLTVSNMSPEDSSIYLCSVATGTGNSEAFFGQGTRLTVV.

Ten or more counts support this clonotype. V usage is TRBV7-2 and J usage is TRBJ1-2; D unresolved. Trimming removed 0 bases from V and 5 bases from J, with 4 bases in between. Germline loops: CDR1 SGHTA, CDR2 FQGNSA. The CDR3 has 12 amino acids. The CDR3: CASSLARYGYTF. The CDR3 DNA reads TGTGCCAGCAGCTTAGCTAGGTATGGCTACACCTTC. The full variable domain, completed using reference TRBV7-2 and TRBJ1-2, is GAGVSQSPSNKVTEKGKDVELRCDPISGHTALYWYRQSLGQGLEFLIYFQGNSAPDKSGLPSDRFSAERTGGSVSTLTIQRTQQEDSAVYLCASSLARYGYTFGSGTRLTVV.

In its sample, this clonotype is medium-sized. The V call is TRBV24-1, the J call TRBJ2-5, with 7 nucleotides matching TRBD2. The ends lost 9 bases at V and 4 bases at J; junction bases unmatched: 7. Germline-derived CDR1 and CDR2 are KGHDR and SFDVKD. The CDR3 is made up of 13 amino acids. DNA of the CDR3: TGTGCCACCCAGAGCAGGGAGGGAGAGACCCAGTACTTC. Translation: CATQSREGETQYF.

By share, this clonotype ranks as large. The J gene is TRBJ2-3, the V gene TRBV19; D gene uncertain. Germline values: CDR1 LNHDA, CDR2 SQIVND (reference sequence). This CDR3 has 12 amino acids. V was cut by 6 bases and J by 6 bases, with 10 bases left in between. The CDR3 DNA reads TGTGCCAGTAGCTCCATTGGCGATACGCAGTATTTT. Its translation: CASSSIGDTQYF.

This clonotype was seen at least ten times. This chain joins TRBV7-9 and TRBJ2-3; 8 bases line up with TRBD2. Germline lookup yields CDR1 SEHNR and CDR2 FQNEAQ (reference sequence). The CDR3 consists of 14 residues. The ends lost 5 bases at V and 2 bases at J; junction bases unmatched: 3. Written as DNA, the CDR3 is TGTGCCAGCAGCCAACTAGCGGACACAGATACGCAGTATTTT. It translates to CASSQLADTDTQYF.

This clonotype is labeled as medium-sized. J is TRBJ2-7 and V is TRBV2, with D tentatively TRBD1 or TRBD2 (5 bases each). CDR1 is SNHLY and CDR2 is FYNNEI in the germline V gene. Trimming left V 6 bases short and J 6 bases short, with 18 bases between. CDR3 length: 14 residues. The CDR3 nucleotides are TGTGCCAGCAGCCGGGACCCCTCAGTGGGCGAGCAGTACTTC. Amino acids: CASSRDPSVGEQYF.

This clonotype is deemed medium-sized. V is TRBV7-9 and J is TRBJ2-5, with D perhaps matching TRBD1 (5 bases). Trimming pared 4 bases from V and 5 bases from J, leaving 11 bases between. The CDR3 length is 13 residues. CDR1 is SEHNR and CDR2 is FQNEAQ in the germline V gene (reference sequence). Here the CDR3 reads CASSWGASETQYF. CDR3 sequence (DNA): TGTGCCAGCAGCTGGGGCGCTTCGGAGACCCAGTACTTC.